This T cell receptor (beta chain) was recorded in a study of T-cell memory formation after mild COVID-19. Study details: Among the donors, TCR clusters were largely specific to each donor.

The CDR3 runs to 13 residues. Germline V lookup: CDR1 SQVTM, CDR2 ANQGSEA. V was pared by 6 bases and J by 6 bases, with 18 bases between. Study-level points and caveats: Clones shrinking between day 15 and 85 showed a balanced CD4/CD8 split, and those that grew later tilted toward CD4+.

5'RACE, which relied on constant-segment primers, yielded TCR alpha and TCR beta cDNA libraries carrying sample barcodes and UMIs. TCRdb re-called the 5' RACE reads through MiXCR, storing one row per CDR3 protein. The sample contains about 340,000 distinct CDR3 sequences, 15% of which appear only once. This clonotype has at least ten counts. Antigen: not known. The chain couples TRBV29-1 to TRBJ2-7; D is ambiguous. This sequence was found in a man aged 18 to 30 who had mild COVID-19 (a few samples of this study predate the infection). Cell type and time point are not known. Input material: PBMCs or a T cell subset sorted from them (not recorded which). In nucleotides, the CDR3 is TGCAGCGTGGGGTATTTGACTCCGGGCGAGCAGTACTTC. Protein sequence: CSVGYLTPGEQYF.